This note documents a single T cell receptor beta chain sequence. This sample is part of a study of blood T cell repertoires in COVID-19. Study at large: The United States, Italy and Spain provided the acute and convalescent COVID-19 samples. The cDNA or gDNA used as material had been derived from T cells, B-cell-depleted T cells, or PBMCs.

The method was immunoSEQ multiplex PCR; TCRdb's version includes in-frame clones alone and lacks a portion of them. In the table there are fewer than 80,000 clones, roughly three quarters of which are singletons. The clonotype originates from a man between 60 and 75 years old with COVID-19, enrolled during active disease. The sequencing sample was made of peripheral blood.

CDR3 DNA: TGTGCCAGCAGCGCCCGACTAGCGGGGGGGCCGGAGACCCAGTACTTC. Its protein is CASSARLAGGPETQYF. The V call is TRBV9, the J call TRBJ2-5, with 14 bases matching TRBD2. Germline V gives CDR1 SGDLS, CDR2 YYNGEE. This CDR3 region has 16 residues. The junction had 6 bases not matched to a gene; V was cut back by 3 bases and J by 5 bases. Filled out from reference TRBV9 and TRBJ2-5, the complete variable domain reads DSGVTQTPKHLITATGQRVTLRCSPRSGDLSVYWYQQSLDQGLQFLIQYYNGEERAKGNILERFSAQQFPDLHSELNLSSLELGDSALYFCASSARLAGGPETQYFGPGTRLLVL.